These 11 T cell receptor beta chains were sequenced from one sample in a study of blood T cells in healthy people across ages. PCR was performed a second time for about 6 to 12 cycles using a sample-barcoded 5' primer and a J-beta primer mix. Each CDR3 protein gets one entry after TCRdb re-called the 5' RACE reads with MiXCR. The sample contains 450,000 to 650,000 distinct CDR3 sequences, approximately 25% of which appear only once. The same sample was also used in a study of T cells of mothers and their children.

The sequencing sample was made of blood. Source of these receptors: a boy between 5 and 17 years old in good health.

The chain carries TRBV27 and TRBJ1-6, with 7 bases fitting TRBD1. The CDR3 sequence is 15 residues long. V lost 1 base, J lost 8 bases, and 5 bases stayed unmatched. The germline CDR1 and CDR2 sequences are MNHEY and SMNVEV (reference sequence). Here the CDR3 DNA reads TGTGCCAGCAGTTTATGGGGACAGACCGATTCACCCCTCCACTTT. As protein: CASSLWGQTDSPLHF.

This clonotype occurred a few times. The DNA of the CDR3 is TGTGCCAGCAGCTTAGAGGCTCTGGGGGCAGATACGCAGTATTTT. The encoded protein is CASSLEALGADTQYF. The V gene is TRBV7-6, the J gene TRBJ2-3; either TRBD1 or TRBD2 may supply D (5 bases each). This CDR3 has 15 amino acids. Trimming took 1 base from V and 4 from J, leaving 12 bases between them. Germline CDR1 and CDR2: SGHVS and FNYEAQ.

The gene calls are TRBV6-5 and TRBJ2-7; 7 nucleotides match TRBD1. Germline V lookup: CDR1 MNHEY, CDR2 SVGAGI. J lost 2 bases, V lost 4 bases, and 8 bases had no gene match. CDR3 length: 15 residues. The CDR3 DNA reads TGTGCCAGCAGTTTCCCGGGACAGCCCACCTACGAGCAGTACTTC. It encodes CASSFPGQPTYEQYF.

This clonotype was seen many times. J is TRBJ2-1 and V is TRBV10-3, with TRBD1 identical over 9 bases. This CDR3 spans 17 amino acids. The ends lost 6 bases at V and 6 bases at J; junction bases unmatched: 15. The germline CDR1 and CDR2 sequences are ENHRY and SYGVKD. The CDR3: CAISQEPPGQGGNEQFF. The CDR3 nucleotides read TGTGCCATCAGCCAAGAGCCACCGGGACAGGGTGGCAATGAGCAGTTCTTC.

This clonotype appeared a few times. J is TRBJ1-6 and V is TRBV10-3, with TRBD1 as a possible D gene (6 bases). Trimming shortened V by 4 bases and J by 9 bases, and 16 bases separated the two germline ends. Germline V CDR1 and CDR2: ENHRY, SYGVKD. This CDR3 comprises 15 residues. The CDR3 bases are TGTGCCATCAGTGGCCGGGGGGCGCCGGGTTCACCCCTCCACTTT. It translates to CAISGRGAPGSPLHF.

There are a few counts of this clonotype. This chain connects TRBV12-3 or TRBV12-4 to TRBJ1-3; 7 bases agree with TRBD1. The CDR3 has 14 residues. Trimming at V came to 8 bases and at J to 3 bases, leaving 7 bases not matched to a gene. The CDR3, as DNA: TGTGCCAGCCGGATTGACAGGGTTGGAAACACCATATATTTT. Amino acids: CASRIDRVGNTIYF.

This clonotype was seen only a few times. The chain has TRBV4-3 and TRBJ1-3; D remains ambiguous. The CDR3 has 17 amino acids. V gave up 3 bases and J gave up 0 bases, with 15 bases separating them. The germline gives CDR1 LGHNA, CDR2 YSLEER. The CDR3 protein is CASSHLRGQSSGNTIYF. Here the CDR3 DNA reads TGCGCCAGCAGCCACCTGAGAGGCCAAAGCTCTGGAAACACCATATATTTT.

The rearrangement uses TRBV20-1 and TRBJ2-1, with 7 bases identical to TRBD2. Germline CDR1 is DFQATT and CDR2 is SNEGSKA (reference sequence). Losses at the gene ends were 5 bases for V and 6 bases for J; bases not matched to a gene: 13. This CDR3 has 15 residues. The CDR3 is CSAPPLAGSLNEQFF. DNA for the CDR3: TGCAGTGCTCCCCCCTTAGCGGGTTCCCTCAATGAGCAGTTCTTC.

The chain joins TRBV6-4 to TRBJ1-2, with a tentative D call TRBD1 (5 bases). Trimming left V 3 bases short and J 6 bases short, with 20 bases between. CDR1 MRHNA and CDR2 SNTAGT come from the germline V gene. The CDR3 has 16 residues. Written as DNA, the CDR3 is TGTGCCAGCAGTGAAAGGGGCGCAGTGCCGATAGATGGCTACACCTTC. This gives the protein CASSERGAVPIDGYTF.

In its sample, this clonotype was seen many times. V and J are TRBV20-1 and TRBJ2-2; D not certain. CDR1 and CDR2 (germline): DFQATT, SNEGSKA (reference sequence). V was trimmed by 1 base and J by 0 bases, leaving 9 bases between them. The CDR3 covers 15 residues. The CDR3 region has the DNA TGCAGTGCTAGAGTATTTCGGTCGAACACCGGGGAGCTGTTTTTT. Its protein is CSARVFRSNTGELFF.

This clonotype was seen only a few times. The V and J genes are TRBV12-3 or TRBV12-4 and TRBJ2-2; TRBD2 matches 13 bases. The CDR3 has 17 amino acids. J lost 6 bases, V lost 3 bases, and 7 bases had no gene match. CDR3 protein: CASSLRGLAGLAGELFF. DNA of the CDR3: TGTGCCAGCAGTTTGCGGGGACTAGCGGGACTTGCCGGGGAGCTGTTTTTT.